This T cell receptor beta chain was documented in a study of blood T cell repertoires in COVID-19 (dated by TCRdb to the early 2020s). A note on the overall study: The collaborator samples originated in the United States, Italy and Spain and spanned the acute and convalescent phases of COVID-19. The sample metadata nearly always contained a de-identified subject ID, COVID-19 status, age in years and sex. Where HLA class I and class II types were available, the types were taken from metadata supplied by the sample provider, not from assay-based typing. The material from the prospective study consisted of cDNA or gDNA derived from T cells, B-cell-depleted T cells, or PBMCs. Subjects who had been exposed to COVID-19, were actively infected with it, or had recovered from it provided the deeply sampled blood TCRbeta repertoires that made up the dataset. The repertoires were released in a freely available public database meant as a resource for research on the immune response to SARS-CoV-2. Samples were obtained from the ongoing ImmuneRACE study (first 160 participants) and from roughly 1,300 subjects provided by 6 global collaborators.

TCRbeta CDR3 regions were amplified from genomic DNA using the immunoSEQ Assay, a bias-controlled multiplex PCR. The source study handled its data this way. The number of nucleated cells in each sample was estimated by amplification of reference gene primers within the assay. To quantify the absolute abundance of each unique TCRbeta CDR3 rearrangement, sequence reads were collapsed and filtered. For each sample, productive Simpson clonality was calculated as the square root of Simpson's diversity index across productive rearrangements. Drawn from immuneACCESS, this table holds only the in-frame rearrangements with V and J called that TCRdb kept. Clones are partly lost; checked studies trace under half to an unresolved V gene and leave the rest unexplained. D and trimming were read from the DNA, whereas the V and J calls and clone size are those reported in that table. The sample table holds roughly 150,000 clones, of which roughly 90% were seen once. The ten largest make up roughly a sixth of the sample.

Turning to this clone: It lacks a known antigen. No much larger clone exists at a distance of one base, and base qualities are not known.

The collaborating institutions used their own protocols to collect whole blood in K2EDTA tubes. Collaborator samples were shipped for TCRbeta analysis as frozen whole blood, isolated PBMCs, or DNA extracted from either sample type. Broader findings and caveats from the paper: How much clinical and demographic metadata was included differed by source and by participant, and the metadata was provided uncurated.

The germline V gene specifies MDHEN as CDR1 and SYDVKM as CDR2. There are 15 amino acids in the CDR3, from cysteine to phenylalanine inclusive. The DNA shown is the 45-base CDR3, in frame from base 1. Trimming accounts for 4 bases at V and 3 bases at J, while the number of junction bases matched to no gene is 8. The sample comprised peripheral blood. Recombination linked TRBV28 to TRBJ1-2; 7 of the junction bases match TRBD1. This TCR came from a man aged 60-69 years with active or convalescent COVID-19. The DNA sequence reads TGTGCCAGCAGTTCACAAGGGACAGCATACTATGGCTACACCTTC. Its amino acids are CASSSQGTAYYGYTF.